What follows are 24 T cell receptor beta chains derived from one specimen sequenced in a study of shared clonotypes between healthy human individuals. Sequenced by immunoSEQ multiplex PCR; TCRdb stores in-frame clones only, minus some. The data show around 750,000 clones, around 67% seen once. Material for sequencing was memory CD4+ T cells sorted from blood. The subset here: CD45RA-negative fraction. The receptors were gathered from a woman aged 30 to 39 in good health.

Comments on this clone: Other DNA sequences in the same sample also yield this CDR3. The chain uses TRBV5-4 and TRBJ2-3; D gene ambiguous. The V gene lost 3 bases and the J gene lost 5 bases, with 4 bases spanning the gap. This CDR3 spans 11 amino acids. CDR1 is SGHNT and CDR2 is YYREEE in the germline V gene (reference sequence). The CDR3 here is CASSWGDTQYF. As DNA, the CDR3 is TGTGCCAGCAGCTGGGGAGATACGCAGTATTTT.

This clone was picked up a small number of times. This sequence joins TRBV11-2 and TRBJ2-3; perhaps TRBD2 as D (6 bases). From germline, CDR1 is SGHAT and CDR2 FQNNGV. There are 14 residues in the CDR3. Trimming stripped 5 bases from V and 3 bases from J, with 12 bases between. The CDR3 sequence: CASSPNSGTDTQYF. As DNA, the CDR3 is TGTGCCAGCAGCCCCAATAGCGGAACAGATACGCAGTATTTT. Supplemented by reference TRBV11-2 and TRBJ2-3, the full variable domain reads EAGVAQSPRYKIIEKRQSVAFWCNPISGHATLYWYQQILGQGPKLLIQFQNNGVVDDSQLPKDRFSAERLKGVDSTLKIQPAKLEDSAVYLCASSPNSGTDTQYFGPGTRLTVL.

The chain combines TRBV19 with TRBJ1-5, with D perhaps TRBD1 (5 bases). The CDR3 is 15 residues long. V was shortened by 6 bases and J by 2 bases, with 14 bases between the two germline ends. The germline gives CDR1 LNHDA, CDR2 SQIVND (reference sequence). The CDR3, as DNA: TGTGCCAGTAGCCGGCGGGGCAGGGGCAATCAGCCCCAGCATTTT. It encodes CASSRRGRGNQPQHF.

Only one count was recorded for this clone. The gene calls are TRBV11-1 and TRBJ1-3; D not certain. Germline CDR1 is SGHAT and CDR2 is FQDESV (reference sequence). The CDR3 length is 10 residues. The V end was cut by 5 bases, the J end by 4 bases, with 0 bases between. The CDR3 DNA reads TGTGCCAGCAGCGGAAACACCATATATTTT. Its translation is CASSGNTIYF.

The chain is built from TRBV28 and TRBJ1-1, with 8 bases lining up with TRBD1. V trimming: 3 bases; J trimming: 10 bases; junction bases outside the gene matches: 4. This CDR3 has 12 amino acids. Germline V lookup: CDR1 MDHEN, CDR2 SYDVKM. The DNA of the CDR3 is TGTGCCAGCAGTTTCTCCGACAGGGGAGCTTTCTTT. It translates to CASSFSDRGAFF.

This clone was counted a few times. The V gene is TRBV27, the J gene TRBJ2-5, with TRBD2 matching 9 bases. The CDR3 totals 16 residues. With 8 bases clipped from V and 4 bases from J, the junction kept 14 bases outside the gene matches. The germline gives CDR1 MNHEY, CDR2 SMNVEV (reference sequence). The CDR3 DNA reads TGTGCCAGCGGACTAGCGCCGAGGGCCAGTAGAGAGACCCAGTACTTC. Its translation is CASGLAPRASRETQYF.

J is TRBJ2-3 and V is TRBV9; D might be TRBD2 (6 bases). V shed 4 bases and J shed 0 bases, with 12 bases lying between them. This CDR3 is 15 amino acids long. CDR1 and CDR2 from the germline V gene are SGDLS and YYNGEE. For the CDR3, the DNA is TGTGCCAGCAGCTTAAGGACTATTAGCACAGATACGCAGTATTTT. This translates into CASSLRTISTDTQYF.

V is TRBV10-2 and J is TRBJ1-3, with a tentative D call TRBD1 (5 bases). CDR1 and CDR2 (germline): WSHSY, SAAADI. The V and J ends lost 5 bases and 4 bases respectively, with 12 bases between them. This CDR3 region has 14 residues. The CDR3 sequence is CASSPGDLGNTIYF. In DNA form, the CDR3 reads TGCGCCAGCAGTCCCGGGGACCTCGGAAACACCATATATTTT.

This chain uses TRBV19 with TRBJ1-5; a possible D gene is TRBD1 (5 bases). This CDR3 has 14 residues. In germline, CDR1 is LNHDA, CDR2 SQIVND (reference sequence). Trimming shortened V by 6 bases and J by 1 base, and 10 bases separated the two germline ends. CDR3 in DNA: TGTGCCAGTAGGTTGGGACGGAGCAATCAGCCCCAGCATTTT. Its protein product is CASRLGRSNQPQHF.

The chain couples TRBV28 to TRBJ1-5; 12 nucleotides match TRBD1. The CDR3 is made up of 20 amino acids. With V trimmed by 5 bases and J by 1 base, 15 bases remained unmatched. Germline values: CDR1 MDHEN, CDR2 SYDVKM. For the CDR3, the DNA is TGTGCCAGCAGTCAAGATTCCGGGACAGGGGGCTTTAGAAGCAATCAGCCCCAGCATTTT. Translated: CASSQDSGTGGFRSNQPQHF.

The chain carries TRBV4-2 and TRBJ2-2, with D unresolved. CDR1 is LGHNA, CDR2 YNFKEQ, per germline. This CDR3 contains 15 residues. V lost 0 bases to trimming and J lost 4 bases, with 9 bases between them. CDR3 residues: CASSQEARTTGELFF. The CDR3 DNA follows: TGTGCCAGCAGCCAAGAGGCTAGAACCACCGGGGAGCTGTTTTTT.

This sequence joins TRBV19 and TRBJ2-7; D is unclear. Per germline, CDR1 LNHDA and CDR2 SQIVND (reference sequence). The CDR3 length is 16 residues. V lost 2 bases to trimming and J lost 0 bases, with 14 bases between them. CDR3: CASSIMFEGSSYEQYF. CDR3 coding DNA: TGTGCCAGTAGTATAATGTTCGAAGGAAGCTCCTACGAGCAGTACTTC.

V is TRBV6-4 and J is TRBJ2-3, with 8 nucleotides matching TRBD2. Germline trimming cut 5 bases from V and 3 bases from J; bases unmatched to any gene: 4. The length of the CDR3 is 14 residues. Germline CDR1 is MRHNA and CDR2 is SNTAGT. The DNA for the CDR3 is TGTGCCAGCAGTCCGACGGGGGGGACAGATACGCAGTATTTT. Amino acids: CASSPTGGTDTQYF.

This chain links TRBV7-9 with TRBJ2-2, with D hard to call. There are 15 residues in the CDR3. CDR1 SEHNR and CDR2 FQNEAQ come from the germline V gene (reference sequence). V lost 8 bases, J lost 0 bases, and 13 bases lay in between. The CDR3 spells CASGLAPANTGELFF. The CDR3 DNA reads as TGTGCCAGCGGTCTGGCCCCTGCGAACACCGGGGAGCTGTTTTTT.

This clone was recorded at least ten times. The chain couples TRBV5-1 to TRBJ1-1, with 7 bases fitting TRBD1. The germline V gene has CDR1 SGHRS and CDR2 YFSETQ. The CDR3 extends over 15 amino acids. The ends lost 4 bases at V and 10 bases at J; junction bases unmatched: 16. DNA for the CDR3: TGCGCCAGCAGCCTTGGCGACAGGGACCTACTAAGAGCTTTCTTT. Protein: CASSLGDRDLLRAFF. Complete variable domain (other parts from reference TRBV5-1 and TRBJ1-1): KAGVTQTPRYLIKTRGQQVTLSCSPISGHRSVSWYQQTPGQGLQFLFEYFSETQRNKGNFPGRFSGRQFSNSRSEMNVSTLELGDSALYLCASSLGDRDLLRAFFGQGTRLTVV.

This chain joins TRBV27 and TRBJ2-2, with 10 bases fitting TRBD2. The CDR3 has 17 amino acids. CDR1 is MNHEY and CDR2 is SMNVEV in the germline V gene (reference sequence). V gave up 6 bases and J gave up 1 base; unmatched junction bases: 8. In DNA, the CDR3 is TGTGCCAGCAGCCCATCTCGGACTAGCGGGAACACCGGGGAGCTGTTTTTT. This sequence encodes CASSPSRTSGNTGELFF.

Note on this clone: Other DNA sequences in this sample translate to the same CDR3. The rearrangement links TRBV2 to TRBJ2-7, with D maybe TRBD2 (5 bases). The V end lost 4 bases, the J end lost 4 bases, and 5 bases lay between the germline ends. There are 11 residues in the CDR3. Germline V gives CDR1 SNHLY, CDR2 FYNNEI. The CDR3 spells CASSGEYEQYF. CDR3 DNA sequence: TGTGCCAGCAGTGGGGAGTACGAGCAGTACTTC.

J is TRBJ2-1 and V is TRBV19; perhaps TRBD1 as D (7 bases). The V end was cut by 1 base, the J end by 4 bases, with 14 bases between. Germline CDR1 reads LNHDA; CDR2 reads SQIVND (reference sequence). CDR3 length equals 16 residues. The CDR3 bases are TGTGCCAGTAGTATAGGGGGCAGGGGGGCGTACAATGAGCAGTTCTTC. Amino acids: CASSIGGRGAYNEQFF.

The V gene is TRBV28, the J gene TRBJ2-7, with D perhaps matching TRBD1 (6 bases). V was clipped by 6 bases and J by 3 bases, with 18 bases between them. The CDR3 length is 15 residues. The germline CDR1 and CDR2 sequences are MDHEN and SYDVKM. CDR3 nucleotide sequence: TGTGCCAGCAGCACAGGGTATAGGGTTTACTACGAGCAGTACTTC. Encoded protein: CASSTGYRVYYEQYF. The full variable domain, in which reference TRBV28 and TRBJ2-7 provide the parts outside the CDR3, is DVKVTQSSRYLVKRTGEKVFLECVQDMDHENMFWYRQDPGLGLRLIYFSYDVKMKEKGDIPEGYSVSREKKERFSLILESASTNQTSMYLCASSTGYRVYYEQYFGPGTRLTVT.

This clone was found a few times. V usage is TRBV19 and J usage is TRBJ1-2, with 8 bases matching TRBD1. The CDR3 is made up of 16 amino acids. The V gene's germline CDR1 is LNHDA and CDR2 SQIVND (reference sequence). Unmatched junction bases numbered 5, after V lost 0 bases and J lost 2 bases. CDR3: CASSIEGTGLNYGYTF. The CDR3 DNA is TGTGCCAGTAGTATAGAAGGGACAGGATTAAACTATGGCTACACCTTC.

This clone was seen once. This chain joins TRBV7-8 and TRBJ1-3, with D uncertain. V lost 5 bases to trimming and J lost 4 bases, with 18 bases between them. CDR1 is SGHVS, CDR2 FQNEAQ, per germline. This CDR3 is built from 16 residues. As DNA, the CDR3 is TGTGCCAGCAGCCCAACGGTCGTGCGAGGGGGAAACACCATATATTTT. It yields the protein CASSPTVVRGGNTIYF.

The V call is TRBV5-8, the J call TRBJ1-1; D is ambiguous. CDR1 is SGHTS, CDR2 YDEGEE, per germline. The length of the CDR3 is 13 residues. Trimming left V 4 bases short and J 10 bases short, with 17 bases between. This CDR3 is CASSADPLVGAFF. The CDR3 DNA reads as TGTGCCAGCAGCGCGGACCCCCTGGTCGGAGCTTTCTTT.

In this sample, this clone turned up once. This chain uses TRBV28 with TRBJ2-5; D gene uncertain. Germline V lookup: CDR1 MDHEN, CDR2 SYDVKM. The V and J ends lost 6 bases and 0 bases respectively, with 8 bases between them. The CDR3 runs 13 residues. The CDR3 DNA reads TGTGCCAGCAGACCTCATGACCAAGAGACCCAGTACTTC. Amino acid sequence: CASRPHDQETQYF.

V gene TRBV19 combines with J gene TRBJ2-7, with D maybe TRBD2 (5 bases). CDR1 is LNHDA and CDR2 is SQIVND in the germline V gene (reference sequence). Trimming removed 1 base at V and 0 bases at J, with 16 bases between. The CDR3 length is 17 residues. The CDR3 spells CASSIVGIPGSSYEQYF. Here the CDR3 DNA reads TGTGCCAGTAGTATAGTAGGGATTCCGGGAAGCTCCTACGAGCAGTACTTC.